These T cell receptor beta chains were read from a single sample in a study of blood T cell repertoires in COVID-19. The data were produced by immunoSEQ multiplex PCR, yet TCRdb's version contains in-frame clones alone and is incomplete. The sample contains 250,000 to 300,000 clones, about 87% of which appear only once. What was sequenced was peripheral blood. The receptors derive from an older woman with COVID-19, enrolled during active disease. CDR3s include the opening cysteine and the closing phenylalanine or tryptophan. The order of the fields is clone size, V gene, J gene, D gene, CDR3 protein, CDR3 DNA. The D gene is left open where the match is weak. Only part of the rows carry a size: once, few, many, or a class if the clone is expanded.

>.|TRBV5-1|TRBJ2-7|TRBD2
CASSLTGGPDYEQYF
TGCGCCAGCAGCTTGACGGGAGGGCCCGATTACGAGCAGTACTTC
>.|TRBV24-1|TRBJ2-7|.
CATSESTGEQYF
TGTGCCACCAGTGAGTCGACGGGCGAGCAGTACTTC
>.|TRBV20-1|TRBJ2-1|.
CSAEGGDEQFF
TGCAGTGCTGAGGGGGGGGATGAGCAGTTCTTC
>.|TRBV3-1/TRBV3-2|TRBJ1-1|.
CASSQGAGLSEAFF
TGTGCCAGCAGCCAAGGGGCAGGGCTGAGTGAAGCTTTCTTT
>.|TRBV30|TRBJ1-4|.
CAWSSGSTNEKLFF
TGTGCCTGGAGTTCCGGGAGCACTAATGAAAAACTGTTTTTT
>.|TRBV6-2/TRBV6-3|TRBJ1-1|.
CASSYPGQTPNGEAFF
TGTGCCAGCAGTTACCCCGGACAGACACCAAACGGTGAAGCTTTCTTT
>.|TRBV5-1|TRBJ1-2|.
CASSLLRDGYTF
TGCGCCAGCAGCTTACTCAGGGATGGCTACACCTTC
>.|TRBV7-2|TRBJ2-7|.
CASSLQTGLRRYEQYF
TGTGCCAGCAGCCTGCAGACAGGACTTAGGCGTTACGAGCAGTACTTC
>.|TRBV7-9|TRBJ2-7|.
CASSPSYEQYF
TGTGCCAGCAGCCCTTCGTACGAGCAGTACTTC
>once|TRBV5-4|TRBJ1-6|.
CASSLHLPGSPLHF
TGTGCCAGCAGCTTGCACCTTCCAGGCTCACCCCTCCACTTT
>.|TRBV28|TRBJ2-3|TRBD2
CASTGIGGRSVADTQYF
TGTGCCAGCACGGGGATTGGCGGGAGATCCGTGGCAGATACGCAGTATTTT
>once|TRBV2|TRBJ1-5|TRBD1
CASHWTGGQPQHF
TGTGCCAGCCATTGGACAGGCGGTCAGCCCCAGCATTTT
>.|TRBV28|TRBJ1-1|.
CASTPGQNTEAFF
TGTGCCAGCACCCCGGGACAGAACACTGAAGCTTTCTTT
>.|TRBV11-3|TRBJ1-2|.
CASSSPRVGGYTF
TGTGCCAGCAGCTCCCCCAGGGTGGGTGGCTACACCTTC
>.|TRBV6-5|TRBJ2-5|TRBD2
CASSTSGLAEETQYF
TGTGCCAGCAGTACCTCGGGACTAGCGGAAGAGACCCAGTACTTC
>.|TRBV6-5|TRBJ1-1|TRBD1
CATRQGMNTEAFF
TGTGCCACCAGACAGGGGATGAACACTGAAGCTTTCTTT
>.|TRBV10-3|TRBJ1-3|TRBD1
CAISPGGSGNTIYF
TGTGCCATCAGCCCAGGGGGTTCTGGAAACACCATATATTTT
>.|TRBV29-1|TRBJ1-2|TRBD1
CSVEGQLDGYTF
TGCAGCGTGGAGGGACAGTTGGATGGCTACACCTTC
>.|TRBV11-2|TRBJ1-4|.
CASSLRSGGDGKLFF
TGTGCCAGCAGCTTAAGGTCGGGGGGCGATGGAAAACTGTTTTTT
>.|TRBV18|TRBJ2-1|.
CASSKGGTQGDEQFF
TGTGCCAGCTCGAAGGGGGGGACGCAAGGCGATGAGCAGTTCTTC
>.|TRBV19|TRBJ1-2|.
CASTSGQGLYGYTF
.
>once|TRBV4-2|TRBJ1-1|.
CASSQDRFTRTEAFF
TGTGCCAGCAGCCAAGACAGGTTTACGAGAACTGAAGCTTTCTTT
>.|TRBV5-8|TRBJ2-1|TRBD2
CATGTSGPNEQFF
TGTGCCACCGGGACTAGCGGGCCCAATGAGCAGTTCTTC
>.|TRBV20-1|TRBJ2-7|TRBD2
CSASSPRGLPPYEQYF
TGCAGTGCTAGTTCCCCCCGGGGACTACCGCCCTACGAGCAGTACTTC
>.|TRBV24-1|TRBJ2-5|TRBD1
CATSDPGTGQIETQYF
TGTGCCACCAGTGACCCCGGGACAGGGCAAATAGAGACCCAGTACTTC
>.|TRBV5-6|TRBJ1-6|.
CASSLIGAAYNSPLHF
TGTGCCAGCAGCTTGATAGGGGCAGCCTATAATTCACCCCTCCACTTT
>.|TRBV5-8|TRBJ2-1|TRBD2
CASSTGLAGGFDEQFF
TGTGCCAGCAGCACGGGACTAGCGGGAGGGTTCGATGAGCAGTTCTTC
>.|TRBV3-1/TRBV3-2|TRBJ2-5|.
CASSQDPETQYF
TGTGCCAGCAGCCAAGATCCGGAGACCCAGTACTTC
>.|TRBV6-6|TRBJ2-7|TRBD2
CASSYPPTSASYEQYF
TGTGCCAGCAGTTACCCTCCGACTAGCGCTTCCTACGAGCAGTACTTC
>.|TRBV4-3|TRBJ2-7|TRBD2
CASSQDVIAGGYEQYF
TGCGCCAGCAGCCAAGATGTAATAGCGGGAGGTTACGAGCAGTACTTC
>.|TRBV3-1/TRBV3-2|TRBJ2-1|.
CASSQDRGTYNEQFF
TGTGCCAGCAGCCAAGATCGGGGGACCTACAATGAGCAGTTCTTC
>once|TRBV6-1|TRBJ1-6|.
CASSEARGSYNSPLHF
TGTGCCAGCAGTGAAGCCCGGGGCTCCTATAATTCACCCCTCCACTTT
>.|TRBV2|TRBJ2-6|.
CASGLLRRTISGANVLTF
TGTGCCAGCGGTTTGCTGAGACGGACTATCTCTGGGGCCAACGTCCTGACTTTC
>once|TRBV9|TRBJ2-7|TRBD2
CASSVARASGIYEQYF
TGTGCCAGCAGCGTAGCTAGAGCTAGCGGGATTTACGAGCAGTACTTC
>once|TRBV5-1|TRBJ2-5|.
CASSQAGRETQYF
TGCGCCAGCAGCCAAGCTGGGCGAGAGACCCAGTACTTC
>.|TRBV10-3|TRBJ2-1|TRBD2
CAIRLAGFNEQFF
TGTGCCATCAGACTAGCGGGATTTAATGAGCAGTTCTTC
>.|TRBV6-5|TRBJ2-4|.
CASRAGTIAKNIQYF
TGTGCCAGCAGAGCCGGGACAATAGCCAAAAACATTCAGTACTTC
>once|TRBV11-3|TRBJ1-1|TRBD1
CASSLGTGSITEAFF
TGTGCCAGCAGCTTAGGGACAGGATCTATTACTGAAGCTTTCTTT
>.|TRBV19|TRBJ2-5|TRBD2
CASSTGLGPQETQYF
TGTGCCAGTAGTACTGGACTAGGGCCTCAAGAGACCCAGTACTTC
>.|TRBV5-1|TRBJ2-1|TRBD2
CASSLESGRLSEQFF
TGCGCCAGCAGCTTGGAGAGCGGGAGGCTCTCTGAGCAGTTCTTC
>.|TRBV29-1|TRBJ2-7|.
CSVVRDSAEQYF
TGCAGCGTTGTGCGGGATTCTGCCGAGCAGTACTTC
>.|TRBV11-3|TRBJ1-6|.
CASCGEGGSYNSPLHF
TGTGCCAGCTGCGGCGAAGGGGGCTCCTATAATTCACCCCTCCACTTT
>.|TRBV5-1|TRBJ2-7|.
CASSLMTGLNEQYF
TGCGCCAGCAGCCTGATGACAGGACTGAACGAGCAGTACTTC
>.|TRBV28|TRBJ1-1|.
CASSFRSSTEAFF
TGTGCCAGCAGTTTTCGGTCAAGTACTGAAGCTTTCTTT
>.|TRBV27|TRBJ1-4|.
CASSLMGVGEKLFF
TGTGCCAGCAGTTTAATGGGAGTTGGTGAAAAACTGTTTTTT
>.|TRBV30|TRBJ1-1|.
CAWSIGTNTEAFF
TGTGCCTGGAGTATCGGGACAAACACTGAAGCTTTCTTT
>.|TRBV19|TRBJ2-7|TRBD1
CASCRDRFYEQYF
TGTGCCAGTTGCCGGGACAGGTTTTACGAGCAGTACTTC
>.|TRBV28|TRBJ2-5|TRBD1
CASSFRGRKTQYF
TGTGCCAGCAGTTTCAGGGGGCGAAAGACCCAGTACTTC
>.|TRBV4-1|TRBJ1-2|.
CASSQDSRDTRSYGYTF
TGCGCCAGCAGCCAAGACTCCCGGGACACAAGGAGCTATGGCTACACCTTC
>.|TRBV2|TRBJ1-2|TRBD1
CASRRDRGTGGYTF
TGTGCCAGCAGAAGGGACAGGGGAACGGGAGGCTACACCTTC
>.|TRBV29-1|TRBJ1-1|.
CSVVRGLNTEAFF
TGCAGCGTTGTAAGGGGATTGAACACTGAAGCTTTCTTT
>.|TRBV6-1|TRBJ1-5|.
CASSEAGGIGQPQHF
TGTGCCAGCAGTGAAGCGGGGGGGATTGGTCAGCCCCAGCATTTT
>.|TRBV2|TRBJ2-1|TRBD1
CASSFLDRGPREQFF
TGTGCCAGCAGTTTTTTGGACAGGGGGCCGCGGGAGCAGTTCTTC
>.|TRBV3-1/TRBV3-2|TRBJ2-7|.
CASSQVLRNKPYEQYF
TGTGCCAGCAGCCAAGTTTTGAGGAATAAGCCCTACGAGCAGTACTTC